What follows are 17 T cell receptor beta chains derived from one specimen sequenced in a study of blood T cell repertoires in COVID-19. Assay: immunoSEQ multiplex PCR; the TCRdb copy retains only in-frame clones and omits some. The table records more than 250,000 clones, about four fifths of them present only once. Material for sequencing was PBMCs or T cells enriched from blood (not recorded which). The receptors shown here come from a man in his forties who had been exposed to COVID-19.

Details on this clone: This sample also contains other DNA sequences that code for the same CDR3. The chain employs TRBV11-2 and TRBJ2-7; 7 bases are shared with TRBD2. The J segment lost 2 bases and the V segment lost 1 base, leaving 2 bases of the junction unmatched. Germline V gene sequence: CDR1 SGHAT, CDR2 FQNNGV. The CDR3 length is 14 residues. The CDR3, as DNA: TGTGCCAGCAGCTTAGGCGGGAGTACCTACGAGCAGTACTTC. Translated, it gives CASSLGGSTYEQYF.

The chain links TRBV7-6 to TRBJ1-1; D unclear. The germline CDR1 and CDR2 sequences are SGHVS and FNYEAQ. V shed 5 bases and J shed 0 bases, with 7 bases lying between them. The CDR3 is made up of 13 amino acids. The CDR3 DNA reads TGTGCCAGCAGCCCATCATTGAACACTGAAGCTTTCTTT. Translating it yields CASSPSLNTEAFF.

The CDR3 DNA reads TGTGCCAGCAGTGGGCAGGAAAATGAAAAACTGTTTTTT. This gives the protein CASSGQENEKLFF. The V gene is TRBV2, the J gene TRBJ1-4; D call uncertain. V lost 4 bases and J 5 bases, leaving 8 bases between the germline ends. The germline V gene encodes CDR1 SNHLY and CDR2 FYNNEI. The CDR3 sequence is 13 residues long. Combining the CDR3 with reference TRBV2 and TRBJ1-4 gives the whole variable domain EPEVTQTPSHQVTQMGQEVILRCVPISNHLYFYWYRQILGQKVEFLVSFYNNEISEKSEIFDDQFSVERPDGSNFTLKIRSTKLEDSAMYFCASSGQENEKLFFGSGTQLSVL.

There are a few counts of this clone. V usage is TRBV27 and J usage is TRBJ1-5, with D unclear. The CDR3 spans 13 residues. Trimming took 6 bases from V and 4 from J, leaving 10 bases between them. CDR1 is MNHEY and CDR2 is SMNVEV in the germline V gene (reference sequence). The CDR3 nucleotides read TGTGCCAGCAGCCGCGTCGGGAATCAGCCCCAGCATTTT. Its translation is CASSRVGNQPQHF.

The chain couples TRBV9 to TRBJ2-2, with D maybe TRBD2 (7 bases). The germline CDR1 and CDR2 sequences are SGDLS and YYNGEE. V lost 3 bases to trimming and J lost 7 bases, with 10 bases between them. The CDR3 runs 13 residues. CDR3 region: CASSEGGSGELFF. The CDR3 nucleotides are TGTGCCAGCAGCGAGGGGGGGAGCGGGGAGCTGTTTTTT. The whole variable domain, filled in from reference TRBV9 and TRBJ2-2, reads DSGVTQTPKHLITATGQRVTLRCSPRSGDLSVYWYQQSLDQGLQFLIQYYNGEERAKGNILERFSAQQFPDLHSELNLSSLELGDSALYFCASSEGGSGELFFGEGSRLTVL.

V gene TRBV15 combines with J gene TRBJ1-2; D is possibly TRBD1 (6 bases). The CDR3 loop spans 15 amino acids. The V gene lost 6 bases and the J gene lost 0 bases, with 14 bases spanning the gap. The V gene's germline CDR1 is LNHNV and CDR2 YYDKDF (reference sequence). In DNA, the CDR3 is TGTGCCACCAGGCCGGGACATCTAGCTAACTATGGCTACACCTTC. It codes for CATRPGHLANYGYTF.

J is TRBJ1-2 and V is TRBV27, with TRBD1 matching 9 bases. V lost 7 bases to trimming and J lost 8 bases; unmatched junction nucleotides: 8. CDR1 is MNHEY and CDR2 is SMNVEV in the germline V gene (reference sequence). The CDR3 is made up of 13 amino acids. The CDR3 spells CASKRTGVGGYTF. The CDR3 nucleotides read TGTGCCAGCAAACGGACAGGGGTGGGGGGCTACACCTTC.

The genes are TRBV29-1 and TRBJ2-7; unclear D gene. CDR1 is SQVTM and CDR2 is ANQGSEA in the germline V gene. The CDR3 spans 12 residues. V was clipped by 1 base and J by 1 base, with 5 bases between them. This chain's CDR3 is CSVEGRSYEQYF. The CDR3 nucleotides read TGCAGCGTTGAAGGCAGATCCTACGAGCAGTACTTC.

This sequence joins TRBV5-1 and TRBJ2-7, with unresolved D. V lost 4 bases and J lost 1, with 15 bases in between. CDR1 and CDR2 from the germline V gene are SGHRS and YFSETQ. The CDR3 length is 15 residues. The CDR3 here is CASSPTGSRSYEQYF. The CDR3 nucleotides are TGCGCCAGCAGCCCCACCGGGTCTCGATCCTACGAGCAGTACTTC.

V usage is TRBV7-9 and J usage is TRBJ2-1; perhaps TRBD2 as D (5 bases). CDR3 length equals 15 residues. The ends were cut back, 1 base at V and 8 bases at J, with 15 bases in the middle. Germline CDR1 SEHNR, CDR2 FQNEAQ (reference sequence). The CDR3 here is CASSLGTRKPDEQFF. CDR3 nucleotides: TGTGCCAGCAGCTTAGGTACTAGAAAGCCGGATGAGCAGTTCTTC.

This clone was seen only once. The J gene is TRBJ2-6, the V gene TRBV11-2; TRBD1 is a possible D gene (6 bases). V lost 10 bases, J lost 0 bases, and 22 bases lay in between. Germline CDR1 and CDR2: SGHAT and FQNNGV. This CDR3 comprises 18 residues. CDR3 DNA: TGTGCCACCCTACACAGACAGGCCCAAGACTCTGGGGCCAACGTCCTGACTTTC. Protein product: CATLHRQAQDSGANVLTF.

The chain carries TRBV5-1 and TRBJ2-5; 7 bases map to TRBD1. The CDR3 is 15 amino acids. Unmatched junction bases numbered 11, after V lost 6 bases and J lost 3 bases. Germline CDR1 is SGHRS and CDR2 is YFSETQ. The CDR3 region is CASTLQTGTEETQYF. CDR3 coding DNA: TGCGCCAGCACGCTCCAAACCGGGACAGAAGAGACCCAGTACTTC. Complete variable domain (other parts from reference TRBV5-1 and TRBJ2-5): KAGVTQTPRYLIKTRGQQVTLSCSPISGHRSVSWYQQTPGQGLQFLFEYFSETQRNKGNFPGRFSGRQFSNSRSEMNVSTLELGDSALYLCASTLQTGTEETQYFGPGTRLLVL.

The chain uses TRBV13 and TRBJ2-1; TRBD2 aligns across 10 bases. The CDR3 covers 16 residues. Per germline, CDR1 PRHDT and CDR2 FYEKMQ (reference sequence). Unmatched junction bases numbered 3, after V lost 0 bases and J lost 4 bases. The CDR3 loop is CASSLGGLANYNEQFF. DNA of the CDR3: TGTGCCAGCAGCTTAGGGGGACTAGCGAATTACAATGAGCAGTTCTTC.

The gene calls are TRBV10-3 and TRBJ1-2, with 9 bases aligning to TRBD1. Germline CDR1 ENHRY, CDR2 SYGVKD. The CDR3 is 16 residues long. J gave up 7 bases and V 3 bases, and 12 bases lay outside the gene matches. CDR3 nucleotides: TGTGCCATCAGTGACCTTTTAACCACAGGGGGCGGTGGCTACACCTTC. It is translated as CAISDLLTTGGGGYTF.

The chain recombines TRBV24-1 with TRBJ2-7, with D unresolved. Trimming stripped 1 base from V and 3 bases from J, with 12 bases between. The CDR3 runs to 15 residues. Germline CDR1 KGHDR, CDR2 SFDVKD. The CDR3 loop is CATSDLAAHGYEQYF. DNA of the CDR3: TGTGCCACCAGTGATTTAGCAGCGCATGGCTACGAGCAGTACTTC.

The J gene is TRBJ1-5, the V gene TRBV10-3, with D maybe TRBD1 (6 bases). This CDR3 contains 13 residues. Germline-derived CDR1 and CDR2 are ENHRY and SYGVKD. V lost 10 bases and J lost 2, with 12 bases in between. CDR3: CATKAGGNQPQHF. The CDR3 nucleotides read TGTGCCACAAAGGCAGGGGGCAATCAGCCCCAGCATTTT.

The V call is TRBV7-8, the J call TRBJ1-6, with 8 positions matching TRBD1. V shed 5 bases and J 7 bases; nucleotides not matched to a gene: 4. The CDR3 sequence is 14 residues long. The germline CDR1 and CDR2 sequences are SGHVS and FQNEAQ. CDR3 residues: CASSITGGNSPLHF. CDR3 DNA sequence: TGTGCCAGCAGCATAACAGGGGGGAATTCACCCCTCCACTTT.